This T cell receptor (beta chain) derives from a study of T cell repertoires in cytomegalovirus infection. The overall study: HLA-C-restricted CMV epitopes, recently identified, and well-studied HLA-B-restricted ones were used by the study. Based on public TCR beta signatures, there were indications of CMV infection and of a matching HLA type. Notes on the study in general: HLA-C-restricted TCR beta clonotypes specific for CMV led the ex vivo response.

Comment on this clonotype: Its cognate antigen is unknown.

TCRdb reprocessed the reads via MiXCR and lists one record per CDR3 protein. The sample holds about half a million distinct CDR3 sequences; about 39% are singletons and the top ten take about 41%. The germline gives CDR1 ENHRY, CDR2 SYGVKD. Trimming stripped 3 bases from V and 6 bases from J, with 22 bases between. This CDR3 contains 17 residues. Sequencing was performed on cultured PBMCs, taken from culture after CMV antigen stimulation. This sequence was found in a human donor in good health (CMV status not recorded). Some clones in this sample may be carry-over from other donors' samples. The gene calls are TRBV10-3 and TRBJ2-3; D ambiguous. The CDR3 region has the DNA TGTGCCATCAGTGATGGAGCAGCTGCGGCGGTTGCGGATACGCAGTATTTT. Its protein product is CAISDGAAAAVADTQYF.